This T cell receptor beta chain was documented in a study of T cells in localized non-small cell lung cancer. Study-level findings and limits: Peak T cell clonality was found in uninvolved adjacent lung, exceeding tumor. One tumor region alone was sequenced, and heterogeneity therefore remains possible.

The method was immunoSEQ multiplex PCR; TCRdb's version includes in-frame clones alone and lacks a portion of them. The sample carries 65,000 to 90,000 clones, around 81% recorded once. Worth noting for this clone: Its antigen remains unknown.

V gave up 3 bases and J gave up 4 bases; unmatched junction bases: 8. The CDR3 runs to 14 residues. Germline CDR1 SQVTM, CDR2 ANQGSEA. Sample: PBMCs, taken before any cancer treatment. The receptor comes from a man aged 40 to 70 with stage II squamous cell lung carcinoma. The V call is TRBV29-1, the J call TRBJ1-2; 7 nucleotides line up with TRBD1. The CDR3 DNA reads TGCAGCGTTGAGTACAGGGGCAGAGTCTATGGCTACACCTTC. This sequence encodes CSVEYRGRVYGYTF.